The rows below give T cell receptor beta chains drawn from one sample of a study of cytomegalovirus exposure and HLA in healthy donors. Profiled with immunoSEQ multiplex PCR; TCRdb holds only in-frame clones, not every one. The sample records some 120,000 clones, 55% to 65% being singletons. Sequencing input: PBMCs. The receptor source for this set is a woman in her 30s in good health and CMV-seronegative. CDR3s include the opening cysteine and the closing phenylalanine or tryptophan. The D gene is left open where the match is weak. Not all rows give a size; the values are once, few, many and, for expanded clones, a class.

.,TRBJ2-1,.,TRBV28,CASSSPTANEQFF,TGTGCCAGCAGTTCCCCGACAGCCAATGAGCAGTTCTTC
once,TRBJ2-1,TRBD2,TRBV7-9,CASSPAGLADDSSYNEQFF,TGTGCCAGCAGCCCGGCGGGACTAGCGGACGATAGCTCCTACAATGAGCAGTTCTTC
.,TRBJ1-3,TRBD1,TRBV7-9,CASSFVGTGAGNTIYF,TGTGCCAGCAGCTTCGTGGGGACAGGGGCTGGAAACACCATATATTTT
few,TRBJ2-3,TRBD2,TRBV5-1,CASSLFTSGADTQYF,TGCGCCAGCAGCTTGTTCACTAGCGGAGCAGATACGCAGTATTTT
.,TRBJ2-1,.,TRBV4-3,CASSQNFRGEQFF,TGCGCCAGCAGCCAAAATTTCCGGGGTGAGCAGTTCTTC
few,TRBJ1-1,.,TRBV4-1,CASSQPGNTEAFF,TGCGCCAGCAGCCAACCAGGTAACACTGAAGCTTTCTTT
.,TRBJ1-4,TRBD1,TRBV19,CASSPLQGQGNEKLFF,TGTGCCAGTAGTCCGCTTCAGGGACAGGGGAATGAAAAACTGTTTTTT
.,TRBJ2-1,TRBD2,TRBV15,CATSREETGARTSGRASYNEQFF,TGTGCCACCAGCAGAGAGGAGACAGGGGCCCGTACTAGCGGGAGGGCCTCCTACAATGAGCAGTTCTTC
.,TRBJ2-3,.,TRBV18,CASSPSSTGLSDTQYF,TGTGCCAGCTCACCATCTTCAACGGGACTTTCAGATACGCAGTATTTT
.,TRBJ1-6,.,TRBV30,CAWAGIGSPLHF,TGTGCCTGGGCAGGGATTGGGTCACCCCTCCACTTT
.,TRBJ1-2,.,TRBV5-6,CASSWTAHYGYTF,TGTGCCAGCAGCTGGACAGCCCACTATGGCTACACCTTC
few,TRBJ1-1,TRBD1,TRBV29-1,CSVGQGNTEAFF,TGCAGCGTGGGACAGGGGAACACTGAAGCTTTCTTT
.,TRBJ2-5,TRBD2,TRBV5-4,CASSLGLAGAKETQYF,TGTGCCAGCAGCTTGGGACTAGCGGGAGCGAAAGAGACCCAGTACTTC
.,TRBJ2-7,TRBD2,TRBV18,CASSHSGRSGEQYF,TGTGCCAGCTCCCACAGCGGGAGATCGGGCGAGCAGTACTTC
.,TRBJ1-2,.,TRBV1,CTSSQGTANYGYTF,TGCACCAGCAGCCAAGGGACAGCCAACTATGGCTACACCTTC
.,TRBJ2-7,TRBD1,TRBV6-1,CASITSGDSSYEQYF,TGTGCCAGCATTACCTCCGGGGACAGCTCCTACGAGCAGTACTTC
.,TRBJ2-7,TRBD1,TRBV4-2,CASSLTKTGTGTTYEQYF,TGTGCCAGCAGCCTTACGAAAACCGGGACAGGGACCACCTACGAGCAGTACTTC
.,TRBJ1-3,TRBD1,TRBV27,CASSLYPGTGGNTIYF,TGTGCCAGCAGTTTATACCCCGGGACAGGGGGAAACACCATATATTTT
few,TRBJ1-3,.,TRBV10-3,CATRDTQSGNTIYF,TGTGCCACACGGGACACCCAATCTGGAAACACCATATATTTT
once,TRBJ2-3,.,TRBV9,CASSVEQVLTTDTQYF,TGTGCCAGCAGCGTAGAACAGGTATTGACCACAGATACGCAGTATTTT
few,TRBJ2-2,.,TRBV27,CASSLRLAIGELFF,TGTGCCAGCAGTTTAAGGCTAGCAATCGGGGAGCTGTTTTTT
once,TRBJ2-7,.,TRBV6-1,CASSKPGLYEQYF,TGTGCCAGCAGTAAGCCGGGACTCTACGAGCAGTACTTC
.,TRBJ1-2,.,TRBV30,CAWSVRQNYGYTF,TGTGCCTGGAGTGTACGTCAGAACTATGGCTACACCTTC
few,TRBJ2-1,TRBD2,TRBV4-3,CASSQTGLAVAEQFF,TGCGCCAGCAGCCAAACCGGACTAGCGGTAGCTGAGCAGTTCTTC
.,TRBJ1-4,TRBD1,TRBV10-3,CAISDGTAENEKLFF,TGTGCCATCAGTGATGGGACAGCCGAGAATGAAAAACTGTTTTTT
.,TRBJ2-5,TRBD1,TRBV14,CASSRKTGGAVLQETQYF,TGTGCCAGCAGCCGGAAGACAGGGGGCGCCGTTCTCCAAGAGACCCAGTACTTC
.,TRBJ1-1,.,TRBV28,CASSPDRNEAFF,TGTGCCAGCAGCCCGGACAGAAATGAAGCTTTCTTT
.,TRBJ2-3,TRBD2,TRBV28,CASSWGLPSTDTQYF,TGTGCCAGCAGTTGGGGACTACCTAGCACAGATACGCAGTATTTT
.,TRBJ2-2,.,TRBV4-3,CASSQGQTYTGELFF,TGCGCCAGCAGCCAAGGGCAGACTTACACCGGGGAGCTGTTTTTT